This T cell receptor (beta chain) derives from a study of human T cells and chemical hapten exposure. Background on the study: Patients received weekly diphenylcyclopropenone doses to the scalp throughout the roughly 26-week study. Mainly, slight library volume differences in the pool made TCR yields vary. Overall study results and limits: Sensitizing with DPC caused no change in TCRs above 1 in 1000 frequency.

A note on this clonotype: Its antigen is not known.

The length of the CDR3 is 16 residues. V was shortened by 7 bases and J by 3 bases, with 22 bases between the two germline ends. Time point noted: patch test 1, 2 weeks after DPC sensitization. Treatment defined: therapeutic diphenylcyclopropenone sensitization with weekly scalp DPC. TCRdb ran MiXCR on the RACE reads and lists one entry per CDR3 protein. In the table there are fewer than 500,000 distinct CDR3 sequences, 4.8% of which are singletons. The chain carries TRBV12-3 or TRBV12-4 and TRBJ2-7; perhaps TRBD1 as D (5 bases). The TCR originated in a woman between 50 and 59 years old with alopecia areata. Some clones in this sample may be carry-over from other donors' samples. The sequencing here drew on whole blood, taken in connection with sensitization to the hapten diphenylcyclopropenone (DPC). The CDR3 DNA sequence: TGTGCCAGCAAACTCCAATCTACAGGTGCTCTCTACGAGCAGTACTTC. It translates to CASKLQSTGALYEQYF.